The entry that follows covers one T cell receptor beta chain sequence. Its cognate antigen has yet to be identified. No base quality information exists; no much larger clone differs at one position. These data originate in a study of shared clonotypes between healthy human individuals (dated by TCRdb to about 2020). With regard to the full study: The cohort included three men and two women between 18 and 49 years of age. For each donor, CD4 naive and CD4 memory were each run on three plates, CD8 naive on two plates, and CD8 memory on one plate. To estimate repertoire size and how much clonotypes are shared between individuals, the study performed deep sequencing of blood TCR repertoires from about 5 healthy adults. Libraries were prepared and TCR repertoires were sequenced by different laboratories using diverse techniques, in order to increase sequencing depth and limit assay-specific biases. Between about 0.85 and 9.5 billion PBMCs per donor were obtained by leukapheresis.

Using the deep immunoSEQ assay, TCR CDR3 regions were amplified from genomic DNA by multiplex PCR. Extracted genomic DNA from each cell subset was spread evenly across all wells of several immunoSEQ 96-well plates, with each plate serving as a replicate. For sorted subsets, each replicate PCR was loaded with approximately 0.2 ug genomic DNA, equivalent to 30,000 to 35,000 T cell genomes. Purified libraries were quantified with a Qubit 3.0 fluorometer, sized on a Bioanalyzer 2100, and re-quantified with the KAPA Library Quantification kit. Each immunoSEQ 96-well plate was sequenced on its own single-read 150-cycle Illumina NextSeq 550 flow cell. The authors' analysis ran thus. Because the immunoSEQ output included only junctional sequences and no quality scores, the filtering could not be the same as the filtering used for full-length reads. To assign V/J genes and CDR3, sequences were annotated against IMGT germline references using PyIR, a Python wrapper for IgBLAST v1.9. Reads were removed for weak V/J assignments (E-value above 1e-6), missing CDR3, stop codons, out-of-frame junctions, or ambiguous translated residues. A V3J clonotype was defined by an identical inferred V gene, J gene, and CDR3 amino acid sequence. To compute the percentage overlap between repertoires, the number of shared unique clonotypes was divided by the size of the smaller repertoire. Repertoire richness was assessed with RTK rarefaction, the Chao1 estimator, and Recon v2.1 estimates of unobserved clonotypes. For all TCRbeta clonotypes obtained by the gDNA method from a handful of donors, generation probabilities were computed with OLGA. The source is immuneACCESS, and TCRdb retained only in-frame sequences with V and J called. Part of the clones is not carried over; for the studies checked, unresolved V genes explain less than half of this, and the remainder is unexplained. V, J and clone size derive from that table, while D and trimming were established from the DNA sequence. Across this sample there are some 380,000 clones, with approximately 96% seen only once. The ten largest account for about 0.34% of the sample.

The full study reports these points: Estimated clonotype richness was generally larger for naive than for memory subsets. Compared with non-shared clonotypes, clonotypes shared by all four sorted-subset donors had higher generation probabilities. Pairwise subsampling led to the expectation that sequencing depth would affect the degree of clonotype sharing among donors. Even with the large sequencing depth, rarefaction of the sorted-subset datasets indicated that sequencing was incomplete. Because the study included only a small number of donors, the genetic and exposure-history diversity represented was limited. Sampling was limited to blood, and TCR repertoires in tissue likely differ from TCR repertoires in blood. Sharing across a few donors was observed for around 5% of naive CD4, over 3% of naive CD8, 2% to 2.5% of memory CD4, and around 0.4% of memory CD8 clonotypes.

Donors were healthy HIV-negative adults with no recently reported acute infections or vaccinations. All donors were Caucasian adults living in Nashville, Tennessee, USA. CD8 memory samples consisted of magnetically selected CD45RO+ cells combined with CCR7-negative CD45RA+ effector memory (TemRA) cells. Blood was collected by leukapheresis, and PBMCs were isolated by Ficoll-Histopaque density gradient centrifugation and then cryopreserved in liquid nitrogen vapor phase. Analytical flow cytometry was used to check the purity and quantity of each magnetically sorted T cell population. Genomic DNA was isolated from every sorted fraction and measured by UV absorbance on a Nanodrop 2000c. The germline V gene gives CDR1 as MNHNS and CDR2 as SASEGT. Its CDR3 holds 18 amino acids, cysteine through phenylalanine. Of the read, only the CDR3 DNA is kept; its 54 bases are in frame from base 1. Cut back by 4 bases and 5 bases, the V and J ends lie 24 bases apart.

The clonotype was recovered from a man aged 30-40 years in good health. Sequenced sample: memory CD8+ T cells sorted from blood. The cell subset or site label for this specimen denotes: CD45RO+ cells pooled with CCR7-negative TemRA cells. Recombination linked TRBV6-1 to TRBJ2-1, with TRBD2 perhaps the D gene, on 5 matching bases. The encoded CDR3 is CASSAGFGVALQNNEQFF. Read as DNA, the sequence is TGTGCCAGCAGTGCCGGTTTTGGGGTAGCGCTACAAAACAATGAGCAGTTCTTC.